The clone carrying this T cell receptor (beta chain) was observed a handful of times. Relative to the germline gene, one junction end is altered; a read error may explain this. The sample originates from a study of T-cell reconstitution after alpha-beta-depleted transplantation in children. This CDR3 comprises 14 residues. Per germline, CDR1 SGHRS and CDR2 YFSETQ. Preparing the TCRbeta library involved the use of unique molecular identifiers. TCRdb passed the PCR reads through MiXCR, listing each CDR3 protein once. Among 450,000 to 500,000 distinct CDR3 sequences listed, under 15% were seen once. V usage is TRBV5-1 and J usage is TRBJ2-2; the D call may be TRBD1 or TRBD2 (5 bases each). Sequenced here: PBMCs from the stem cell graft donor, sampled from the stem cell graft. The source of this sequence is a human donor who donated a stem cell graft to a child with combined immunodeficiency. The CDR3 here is CASETTANTGELFF. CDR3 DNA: TGCGCCAGCGAGACGACAGCGAACACCGGGGAGCTTTTTTTT.